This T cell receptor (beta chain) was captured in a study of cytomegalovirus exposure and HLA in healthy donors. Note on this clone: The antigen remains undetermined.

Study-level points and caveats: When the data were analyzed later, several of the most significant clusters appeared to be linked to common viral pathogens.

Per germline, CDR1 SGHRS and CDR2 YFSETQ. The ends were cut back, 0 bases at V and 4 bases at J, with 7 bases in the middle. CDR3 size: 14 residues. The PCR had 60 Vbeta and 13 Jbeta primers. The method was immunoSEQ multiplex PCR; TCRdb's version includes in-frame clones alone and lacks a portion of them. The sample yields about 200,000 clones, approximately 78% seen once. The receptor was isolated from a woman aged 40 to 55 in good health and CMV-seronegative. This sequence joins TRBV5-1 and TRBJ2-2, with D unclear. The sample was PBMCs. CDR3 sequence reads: CASSLGAITGELFF. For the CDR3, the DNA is TGCGCCAGCAGCTTGGGGGCAATCACCGGGGAGCTGTTTTTT.